In this sample, the clone carrying this T cell receptor (beta chain) turned up a few times. Per the original data handling: Using reference gene primer amplification, nucleated cell counts were estimated. Assay: immunoSEQ multiplex PCR; the TCRdb copy retains only in-frame clones and omits some. That table is the source of V, J and clone size, and D and trimming were worked out from the DNA. The table has 13,000 or so clones, 72% seen once. This specimen belongs to a study of blood T cell repertoires in COVID-19. Study-level information: From the United States, Italy and Spain came samples of acute and convalescent COVID-19.

The CDR3 extends over 13 amino acids. V gave up 4 bases and J gave up 3 bases, with 9 bases separating them. Germline loops: CDR1 MNHEY, CDR2 SMNVEV (reference sequence). Source material: peripheral blood. The genes are TRBV27 and TRBJ1-2; tentatively, D is TRBD1 (6 bases). The TCR comes from a man aged 60 to 69 with COVID-19, enrolled during active disease. The DNA of the CDR3 is TGTGCCAGCAGTTCCGAGGGGGACTATGGCTACACCTTC. This translates into CASSSEGDYGYTF.